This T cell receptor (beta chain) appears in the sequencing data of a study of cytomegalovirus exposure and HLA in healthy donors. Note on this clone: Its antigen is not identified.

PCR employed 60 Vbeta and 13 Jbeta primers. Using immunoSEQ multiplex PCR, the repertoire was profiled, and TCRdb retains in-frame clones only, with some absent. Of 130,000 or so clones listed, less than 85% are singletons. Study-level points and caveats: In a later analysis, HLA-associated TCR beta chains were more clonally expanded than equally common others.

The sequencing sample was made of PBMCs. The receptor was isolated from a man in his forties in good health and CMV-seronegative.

The CDR3 nucleotides are TGTGCCACCAGCAGTTTGGACAGGGGTCTGCAGCCCCAGCATTTT. This encodes CATSSLDRGLQPQHF. The chain joins TRBV15 to TRBJ1-5, with 9 bases that match TRBD1. The V gene's germline CDR1 is LNHNV and CDR2 YYDKDF (reference sequence). V dropped 3 bases and J dropped 7; count of bases not matched to a gene: 7. CDR3 size: 15 residues.